The table lists the clone carrying this T cell receptor (beta chain) with a few counts. No antigen is known for it. The library was built for alpha chains, so this beta chain is an off-target read and its size means little. Deletions cut 1 base from V and 0 bases from J, with 10 bases between. Germline assignment: CDR1 SGHTA and CDR2 FQGNSA. The CDR3 runs to 15 residues. Time point here: sample taken at primary tumor resection. Unsorted whole RNA from tumor, nontumor lung or frozen PBMC underwent sequencing. Samples were obtained from more than 70 donors, all untreated early-stage non-small cell lung cancer patients. The data are from a study of spatial heterogeneity in lung cancer. Study-wide points: Resection saw ubiquitous expanded tumor TCRs appear in blood more than follow-up did.

TCRdb analysed the 5' RACE reads with MiXCR anew, one entry per CDR3 protein. The repertoire includes roughly 3,200 distinct CDR3 sequences, approximately 30% of them detected once, and around 40% sits in the top ten. Here the sequenced sample was PBMCs, taken at surgery. The sequence was collected from a female donor with early-stage non-small cell lung cancer. The V call is TRBV7-2, the J call TRBJ2-7; D tentatively fits TRBD1 or TRBD2 (6 bases each). The CDR3 DNA reads as TGTGCCAGCAGCTTAGTAGGGGGGAGCTCCTACGAGCAGTACTTC. As protein: CASSLVGGSSYEQYF.